Listed here are 16 T cell receptor beta chains from one sample, sequenced in a study of blood T cell repertoires in COVID-19. TCRdb's table, derived via immunoSEQ multiplex PCR, lists solely in-frame clones and lacks some. The table has 650,000 to 800,000 clones, 85% to 90% seen once; the top ten hold roughly 0.25%. Sequencing was carried out using peripheral blood. The receptors here all came from a woman between 18 and 29 years old with acute or convalescent COVID-19.

The chain carries TRBV2 and TRBJ1-1, with D possibly being TRBD1 (6 bases). Germline CDR1 and CDR2: SNHLY and FYNNEI. The V gene lost 8 bases and the J gene lost 11 bases, with 15 bases spanning the gap. This CDR3 is built from 11 residues. CDR3 DNA: TGTGCCAGCGGCCTCGGGGGGGCGGCTTTCTTT. Encoded protein: CASGLGGAAFF.

The V and J genes are TRBV27 and TRBJ2-7; D possibly corresponds to TRBD2 (7 bases). This CDR3 is built from 15 residues. Trimming stripped 5 bases from V and 1 base from J, with 15 bases between. Germline loops: CDR1 MNHEY, CDR2 SMNVEV (reference sequence). CDR3 nucleotide sequence: TGTGCCAGCAGTGGGCGGGGGCAGCTATCCTACGAGCAGTACTTC. Its translation: CASSGRGQLSYEQYF.

The V call is TRBV3-1 (or the pseudogene TRBV3-2), the J call TRBJ1-2, with D maybe TRBD1 (6 bases). The V gene lost 5 bases and the J gene lost 0 bases, with 13 bases spanning the gap. The CDR3 has 15 residues. Germline loops: CDR1 LGHDT, CDR2 YNNKEL (reference sequence). CDR3 bases: TGTGCCAGCAGCGATGAGGGGGTGGCTAACTATGGCTACACCTTC. Translation gives CASSDEGVANYGYTF.

The chain carries TRBV6-5 and TRBJ2-7, with TRBD2 identical over 8 bases. CDR1 is MNHEY and CDR2 is SVGAGI in the germline V gene. J was trimmed by 4 bases and V by 6 bases; bases with no gene match: 5. The CDR3 totals 13 residues. The CDR3 reads CASRPPGGYEQYF. As DNA, the CDR3 is TGTGCCAGCAGACCCCCGGGAGGGTACGAGCAGTACTTC.

The chain has TRBV4-3 and TRBJ1-1; D perhaps matches TRBD1 (6 bases). With 0 bases removed from V and 2 bases from J, the gap between germline ends came to 13 bases. This CDR3 is 16 amino acids long. CDR1 is LGHNA and CDR2 is YSLEER in the germline V gene. CDR3 coding DNA: TGCGCCAGCAGCCAAGATTCGGGGGGGCCAAACACTGAAGCTTTCTTT. Amino acids: CASSQDSGGPNTEAFF.

CDR3 nucleotide sequence: TGTGCCAGCATATTGGCCCTAGCCAGAGAGACCCAGTACTTC. Protein sequence: CASILALARETQYF. This chain joins TRBV5-5 and TRBJ2-5, with a tentative D call TRBD2 (5 bases). CDR1 SGHKS and CDR2 YYEKEE come from the germline V gene (reference sequence). V dropped 6 bases and J dropped 4 bases, with 16 bases sitting between them. The CDR3 runs 14 residues.

The gene calls are TRBV19 and TRBJ2-3; possibly TRBD1 for D (6 bases). With 4 bases removed from V and 0 bases from J, the gap between germline ends came to 11 bases. The CDR3 covers 15 residues. Per the germline V gene, CDR1 is LNHDA and CDR2 is SQIVND (reference sequence). This CDR3 reads CASSRGHTSTDTQYF. The CDR3 DNA reads as TGTGCCAGTAGTAGGGGACACACTAGCACAGATACGCAGTATTTT.

This chain uses TRBV9 with TRBJ2-3, with 9 bases that match TRBD2. The V gene's germline CDR1 is SGDLS and CDR2 YYNGEE. V lost 0 bases, J lost 2 bases, and 4 bases stayed unmatched. This CDR3 is 16 amino acids long. The CDR3 sequence: CASSVVSGGTTDTQYF. Written as DNA, the CDR3 is TGTGCCAGCAGCGTAGTAAGCGGGGGGACCACAGATACGCAGTATTTT.

This clone was seen once. The chain combines TRBV7-9 with TRBJ1-2, with D hard to call. The germline CDR1 and CDR2 sequences are SEHNR and FQNEAQ (reference sequence). The CDR3 covers 12 residues. V was shortened by 3 bases and J by 0 bases, with 2 bases between the two germline ends. CDR3 in amino acids: CASSFTNYGYTF. The DNA of the CDR3 is TGTGCCAGCAGCTTTACTAACTATGGCTACACCTTC.

This sequence joins TRBV21-1 and TRBJ2-7; the table names TRBD1, a call not compared with the DNA. TRBV21-1 is a known pseudogene. The CDR3 totals 14 residues. The DNA of the CDR3 is TGTGCCAGCAGCGCGGGACAGGGGAGGTACGAGCAGTACTTC. Translated: CASSAGQGRYEQYF.

The chain combines TRBV19 with TRBJ2-7; the match to TRBD2 covers 8 bases. CDR3 size: 14 residues. CDR1 is LNHDA, CDR2 SQIVND, per germline (reference sequence). V shed 5 bases and J 5 bases; nucleotides not matched to a gene: 8. Here the CDR3 reads CASSWTGGLNEQYF. The CDR3 nucleotides are TGTGCCAGTAGTTGGACGGGGGGGCTGAACGAGCAGTACTTC.

V gene TRBV27 combines with J gene TRBJ1-1, with 10 bases fitting TRBD1. In germline, CDR1 is MNHEY, CDR2 SMNVEV (reference sequence). The junction had 9 bases not matched to a gene; V was cut back by 3 bases and J by 11 bases. CDR3 length: 14 amino acids. Written as DNA, the CDR3 is TGTGCCAGCAGTTTCCTCTCGACAGGGGGCCTGGCTTTCTTT. It is translated as CASSFLSTGGLAFF.

The chain carries TRBV19 and TRBJ2-2; TRBD1 matches 9 bases. With 5 bases clipped from V and 8 bases from J, the junction kept 9 bases outside the gene matches. CDR3 length: 15 amino acids. Per the germline V gene, CDR1 is LNHDA and CDR2 is SQIVND (reference sequence). The CDR3 coding sequence is TGTGCCAGTAGTGGATACAGGGGGCGTAAAGGGGAGCTGTTTTTT. Translation: CASSGYRGRKGELFF.

CDR3: CASSRQAGTYGYTF. The CDR3 DNA follows: TGTGCCAGCAGCCGACAGGCCGGCACGTATGGCTACACCTTC. This rearrangement joins TRBV2 to TRBJ1-2; tentatively, D is TRBD1 (6 bases). The V gene lost 6 bases and the J gene lost 5 bases, with 16 bases spanning the gap. Germline V gene lookup returns CDR1 SNHLY and CDR2 FYNNEI. The CDR3 length is 14 residues.

The rearrangement links TRBV5-1 to TRBJ1-2, with D possibly being TRBD1 (5 bases). Germline-derived CDR1 and CDR2 are SGHRS and YFSETQ. Trimming took off 3 bases at V and 4 bases at J, with 16 bases between the two ends. The CDR3 extends over 15 amino acids. The CDR3 sequence: CASSSLGTEGYGYTF. CDR3 DNA: TGCGCCAGCAGCTCTTTGGGGACTGAAGGCTATGGCTACACCTTC.

As for this clone: The sample carries other DNA sequences with the same CDR3. The chain links TRBV24-1 to TRBJ2-5; D is perhaps TRBD2 (5 bases). The CDR3 contains 12 residues. Germline values: CDR1 KGHDR, CDR2 SFDVKD. V was pared by 3 bases and J by 5 bases, with 6 bases between. The CDR3 DNA sequence: TGTGCCACCAGTGATCGAGGGGAGACCCAGTACTTC. Translating gives CATSDRGETQYF.